Following are 8 T cell receptor beta chains from one sample sequenced in a study of T cells in women clearing cervical HPV infection. The table came from immunoSEQ multiplex PCR; TCRdb's copy has only in-frame clones and leaves some out. Its table records around 30,000 clones. The specimen was blood buffy coat. The receptors were gathered from a woman between 18 and 70 years old with a cervical HPV16 infection that either progressed to CIN3+ or cleared (not recorded which).

As for this clone: The read falls 3 residues short of the CDR3 end, and the missing part is taken from the germline J gene. J is TRBJ2-1 and V is TRBV20-1; the match to TRBD2 covers 7 bases. The V and J ends lost 3 bases and 9 bases, in that order; junction bases with no gene match: 14. CDR1 and CDR2 (germline): DFQATT, SNEGSKA (reference sequence). The CDR3 runs 15 residues. CDR3 DNA, as far as it was read: TGCAGTGCTAGGCGGCGTAAGGTAGCGGGCGGTGAG. This translates into CSARRRKVAGGE. The CDR3 as a whole reads CSARRRKVAGGEQFF.

Of note for this clone: The read terminates 3 residues before the CDR3 end, so the remaining end is supplied by the germline J gene. The chain joins TRBV20-1 to TRBJ2-1, with a weak D call TRBD2 (5 bases). Germline V lookup: CDR1 DFQATT, CDR2 SNEGSKA (reference sequence). V dropped 6 bases and J dropped 0 bases, with 12 bases sitting between them. CDR3 size: 14 residues. The DNA read from the CDR3 is TGCAGTGCCCTGAGCGGAAGCTCCTACAATGAG. Translation gives CSALSGSSYNE. The full CDR3 sequence reads CSALSGSSYNEQFF.

On this clone: The CDR3 is cut off 3 residues early in the read; its end comes from the germline J gene. The chain links TRBV2 to TRBJ2-7, with D possibly TRBD2 on 5 matching bases. Trimming left V 3 bases short and J 2 bases short, with 11 bases between. The germline V gene has CDR1 SNHLY and CDR2 FYNNEI. The CDR3 has 14 residues. The CDR3 reads CASSERVLTYEQYF. CDR3 DNA (partial): TGTGCCAGCAGTGAGAGGGTCCTCACCTACGAG.

Turning to this clone: The read finishes 3 residues shy of the CDR3 end, and the germline J gene is used to complete it. V and J are TRBV6-1 and TRBJ2-1; 8 positions agree with TRBD1. V shed 0 bases and J 4 bases; nucleotides not matched to a gene: 11. This CDR3 is built from 18 residues. Germline V CDR1 and CDR2: MNHNS, SASEGT. The CDR3 DNA, read in part, is TGTGCCAGCAGTGAAGCAGGGATCGCAGGGGGCAAGTACAATGAG. Residues: CASSEAGIAGGKYNE. In full, the CDR3 reads CASSEAGIAGGKYNEQFF.

Worth noting for this clone: The CDR3 extends 3 residues past the end of the read, so its final part is completed from the germline J gene. V usage is TRBV23-1 and J usage is TRBJ1-5; TRBD1 aligns across 10 bases. TRBV23-1 is noted as an ORF with a role that remains uncertain. This CDR3 spans 15 amino acids. V lost 6 bases, J lost 4 bases, and 6 bases stayed unmatched. The CDR3 DNA, read in part, is TGCGCCAGCAGCCCCGACAGGGGGCGGAATCAGCCC. Its protein product is CASSPDRGRNQP. The complete CDR3 sequence is CASSPDRGRNQPQHF.

A note on this clone: The read falls 3 residues short of the CDR3 end, and the missing part is taken from the germline J gene. The chain links TRBV5-6 to TRBJ1-1; 7 nucleotides match TRBD1. V shed 5 bases, J shed 0 bases, and the junction held 4 bases outside the gene matches. The germline V gene encodes CDR1 SGHDT and CDR2 YYEEEE. There are 14 residues in the CDR3. CDR3 DNA (partial): TGTGCCAGCAGTGGGGGACAGATGAACACTGAA. This gives the protein CASSGGQMNTE. In full, the CDR3 reads CASSGGQMNTEAFF. The full variable domain, with the rest looked up from reference TRBV5-6 and TRBJ1-1, is DAGVTQSPTHLIKTRGQQVTLRCSPKSGHDTVSWYQQALGQGPQFIFQYYEEEERQRGNFPDRFSGHQFPNYSSELNVNALLLGDSALYLCASSGGQMNTEAFFGQGTRLTVV.

Regarding this clone: The CDR3 end lies 3 residues beyond the end of the read and is filled in from the germline J gene. The V gene is TRBV19, the J gene TRBJ2-2; the D gene is possibly TRBD1 (5 bases). This CDR3 spans 15 amino acids. The germline V and J ends were trimmed by 4 bases and 4 bases, with 13 bases remaining between them. Per germline, CDR1 LNHDA and CDR2 SQIVND (reference sequence). The covered CDR3 bases are TGTGCCAGTAGTACAGGGTATCGAATCACCGGGGAG. It is translated as CASSTGYRITGE. In full, the CDR3 reads CASSTGYRITGELFF.

About this clone itself: Coverage ceases 3 residues before the CDR3 finishes, and the germline J gene fills in the end. The chain joins TRBV11-2 to TRBJ1-1, with a possible D match to TRBD1 (6 bases). Trimming shortened V by 5 bases and J by 0 bases, and 10 bases separated the two germline ends. The CDR3 spans 14 residues. Looked up from germline, CDR1 is SGHAT and CDR2 is FQNNGV. The covered CDR3 bases are TGTGCCAGCAGCGCCGGACAGCTGAACACTGAA. Translated: CASSAGQLNTE. The entire CDR3 reads CASSAGQLNTEAFF.